The rows below give T cell receptor beta chains drawn from one sample of a study of T cell repertoires in cytomegalovirus infection. One entry per CDR3 protein results from TCRdb running MiXCR on the reads. The table includes nearly 550,000 distinct CDR3 sequences, approximately 15% detected once. The source material was CD8+ T cells from PBMCs. All receptors derive from a human donor in good health (CMV status not recorded). Some clones in this sample may be carry-over from other donors' samples. The CDR3 runs from the conserved cysteine through the conserved F or W. D genes are given only for firm matches. Where a row states a size, it is once, few, many or the class of an expanded clone; other rows omit it.

size: -; V: TRBV20-1; J: TRBJ1-2; D: -; DNA: TGCAGTGCTAGACACCGGACGGTTTACGATGGCTACACCTTC; CDR3: CSARHRTVYDGYTF
size: few; V: TRBV4-1; J: TRBJ1-2; D: TRBD1; DNA: TGCGCCAGCAGCCAAGACAGGGGGCATAGTCCCTATGGCTACACCTTC; CDR3: CASSQDRGHSPYGYTF
size: many; V: TRBV5-1; J: TRBJ2-1; D: TRBD2; DNA: TGCGCCAGCAGCTTATTCGTCCCGGGACTAGCGGGAGGCCCGTGGGATGAGCAGTTCTTC; CDR3: CASSLFVPGLAGGPWDEQFF
size: -; V: TRBV28; J: TRBJ1-5; D: -; DNA: TGTGCCAGCAAGGTTCAGCGGTCCGGCAATCAGCCCCAGCATTTT; CDR3: CASKVQRSGNQPQHF
size: many; V: TRBV5-4; J: TRBJ2-5; D: -; DNA: TGTGCCAGCAGCTTTGGGAGAACCAAAGAGACCCAGTACTTC; CDR3: CASSFGRTKETQYF
size: many; V: TRBV12-5; J: TRBJ1-2; D: -; DNA: TGTGCTAGTGGTTTATTTTTGCAGGGGAACTATGGCTACACCTTC; CDR3: CASGLFLQGNYGYTF
size: -; V: TRBV13; J: TRBJ1-3; D: TRBD1; DNA: TGTGCCAGCAGCCCACGGGACAGGGAAAAGGCTGGAAACACCATATATTTT; CDR3: CASSPRDREKAGNTIYF
size: few; V: TRBV29-1; J: TRBJ2-7; D: -; DNA: TGCAGCGTTGAAGATCAAACTTCTACTACCTACGAGCAGTACTTC; CDR3: CSVEDQTSTTYEQYF
size: -; V: TRBV20-1; J: TRBJ2-1; D: TRBD2; DNA: TGCAGTGCTGATGGGACTAGCGGGGTTTACAATGAGCAGTTCTTC; CDR3: CSADGTSGVYNEQFF
size: many; V: TRBV12-5; J: TRBJ1-6; D: -; DNA: TGTGCTAGTGGTTTGACAGAGCCGGAGCCCCTCCACTTT; CDR3: CASGLTEPEPLHF
size: -; V: TRBV20-1; J: TRBJ2-7; D: -; DNA: TGCAGTGGGGATGGGGTTGGGAACGAGCAGTACTTC; CDR3: CSGDGVGNEQYF
size: few; V: TRBV6-5; J: TRBJ2-4; D: -; DNA: TGTGCCAGCAGTTCCCCCACATCCGAGGGGCCTAAAAACATTCAGTACTTC; CDR3: CASSSPTSEGPKNIQYF
size: many; V: TRBV6-5; J: TRBJ1-3; D: TRBD1; DNA: TGTGCCAGCAGGAGAGCCCGGGACAGGGCAACCACTTCTGGAAACACCATATATTTT; CDR3: CASRRARDRATTSGNTIYF
size: -; V: TRBV25-1; J: TRBJ1-1; D: -; DNA: TGTGCCAGCAGTGAATCTGCAGGGCTAAACACTGAAGCTTTCTTT; CDR3: CASSESAGLNTEAFF
size: -; V: TRBV7-9; J: TRBJ1-1; D: -; DNA: TGTGCCAGCAAGAAAGGCAAAGGCACTGAAGCTTTCTTT; CDR3: CASKKGKGTEAFF
size: -; V: TRBV2; J: TRBJ1-4; D: TRBD1; DNA: TGTGCCAGCAGTCCCCGAGACAGGGACCGTGAAAAACTGTTTTTT; CDR3: CASSPRDRDREKLFF
size: -; V: TRBV6-1; J: TRBJ1-5; D: TRBD1; DNA: TGTGCCAGCAGTGAAGTAGGGGGCGCAAATCAGCCCCAGCATTTT; CDR3: CASSEVGGANQPQHF
size: -; V: TRBV29-1; J: TRBJ2-7; D: TRBD1; DNA: TGCAGCGTTCCTGGACAGGGGAGGGGATACGAGCAGTACTTC; CDR3: CSVPGQGRGYEQYF
size: few; V: TRBV19; J: TRBJ2-7; D: TRBD2; DNA: TGTGCCAGTAGTATCGCTTTGGCGGGGGTTACCCCCTACGAGCAGTACTTC; CDR3: CASSIALAGVTPYEQYF
size: few; V: TRBV3-1; J: TRBJ1-5; D: -; DNA: TGTGCCAGCAGCCAGGGAAATAGCAATCAGCCCCAGCATTTT; CDR3: CASSQGNSNQPQHF
size: -; V: TRBV5-1; J: TRBJ1-5; D: TRBD1; DNA: TGCGCCAGCAGCCCCGGGACAGGGGGGTATCAGCCCCAGCATTTT; CDR3: CASSPGTGGYQPQHF
size: -; V: TRBV11-1; J: TRBJ2-7; D: TRBD2; DNA: TGTGCCAGCAGCTTAGGGGAGGCGGGAGCCTCCTACGAGCAGTACTTC; CDR3: CASSLGEAGASYEQYF
size: many; V: TRBV7-8; J: TRBJ2-7; D: -; DNA: TGTGCCAGCAGCTTAGGGGTCGGGGTGAGCGACAACTACGAGCAGTACTTC; CDR3: CASSLGVGVSDNYEQYF
size: -; V: TRBV5-1; J: TRBJ1-1; D: -; DNA: TGCGCCAGCAGCTTATTTGTAGGGCCCCACACTGAAGCTTTCTTT; CDR3: CASSLFVGPHTEAFF
size: many; V: TRBV7-9; J: TRBJ2-1; D: TRBD2; DNA: TGTGCCAGCAGCGCAAAATGGGGGACTAGCCACAATGAGCAGTTCTTC; CDR3: CASSAKWGTSHNEQFF
size: few; V: TRBV28; J: TRBJ1-6; D: -; DNA: TGTGCCAGCAGCTCATGGGGGAACTCACCCCTCCACTTT; CDR3: CASSSWGNSPLHF
size: -; V: TRBV15; J: TRBJ1-3; D: -; DNA: TGTGCCACCAGTCGTAACTCTGGAAACACCATATATTTT; CDR3: CATSRNSGNTIYF
size: -; V: TRBV5-6; J: TRBJ1-2; D: TRBD1; DNA: TGTGCCAGCAGCCTTGGACAGGGGGCCCGCTATGGCTACACCTTC; CDR3: CASSLGQGARYGYTF
size: -; V: TRBV5-6; J: TRBJ2-4; D: TRBD2; DNA: TGTGCCAGCACCTCGGGACTAGCGGGGAACATTCAGTACTTC; CDR3: CASTSGLAGNIQYF
size: -; V: TRBV19; J: TRBJ2-1; D: -; DNA: TGTGCCAGTATGGAAGGGGGGAACAATGAGCAGTTCTTC; CDR3: CASMEGGNNEQFF
size: many; V: TRBV6-5; J: TRBJ2-1; D: TRBD2; DNA: TGTGCCAGCAGTTACTCCGTCACCGGGACTAGCTACAATGAGCAGTTCTTC; CDR3: CASSYSVTGTSYNEQFF
size: -; V: TRBV9; J: TRBJ2-5; D: -; DNA: TGTGCCAGCAGCGTAAGCTCCGCCCTGGAAGAGACCCAGTACTTC; CDR3: CASSVSSALEETQYF
size: many; V: TRBV14; J: TRBJ2-1; D: TRBD2; DNA: TGTGCCAGCAGCCAAGATAGGTGGACTAGCGGGAGTATCGATGAGCAGTTCTTC; CDR3: CASSQDRWTSGSIDEQFF
size: many; V: TRBV12-3/TRBV12-4; J: TRBJ2-1; D: -; DNA: TGTGCCAGCAGTTTACTTACGGGACCCCGCGGCAATGAGCAGTTCTTC; CDR3: CASSLLTGPRGNEQFF
size: -; V: TRBV9; J: TRBJ1-3; D: -; DNA: TGTGCCAGCAGCGTAGAACGTGGCGCCGGAAACACCATATATTTT; CDR3: CASSVERGAGNTIYF
size: few; V: TRBV29-1; J: TRBJ2-2; D: -; DNA: TGCAGCGTCGATGGAGGGCCGAATACCGGGGAGCTGTTTTTT; CDR3: CSVDGGPNTGELFF
size: many; V: TRBV12-5; J: TRBJ1-1; D: -; DNA: TGTGCTAGTGGTCCCCCCGGGGGAAGGGATACTGAAGCTTTCTTT; CDR3: CASGPPGGRDTEAFF
size: -; V: TRBV7-7; J: TRBJ2-5; D: TRBD1; DNA: TGTGCTAGCAGCCGTCGGACAGGGGAGACCCAGTACTTC; CDR3: CASSRRTGETQYF
size: few; V: TRBV27; J: TRBJ2-7; D: TRBD1; DNA: TGTGCCAGCAGTTGGGACAGTCGGAACGAGCAGTACTTC; CDR3: CASSWDSRNEQYF
size: -; V: TRBV19; J: TRBJ2-1; D: -; DNA: TGTGCCAGTAGTATCTCCAGAGCCTCCTACAATGAGCAGTTCTTC; CDR3: CASSISRASYNEQFF